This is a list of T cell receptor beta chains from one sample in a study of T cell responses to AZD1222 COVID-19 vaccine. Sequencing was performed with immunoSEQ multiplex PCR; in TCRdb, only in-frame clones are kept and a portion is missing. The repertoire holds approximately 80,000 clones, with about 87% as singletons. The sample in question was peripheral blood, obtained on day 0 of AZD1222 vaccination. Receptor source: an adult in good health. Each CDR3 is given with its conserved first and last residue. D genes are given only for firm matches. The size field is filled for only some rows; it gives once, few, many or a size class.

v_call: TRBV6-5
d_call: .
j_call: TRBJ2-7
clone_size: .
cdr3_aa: CASSFQGAPYEQYF
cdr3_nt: TGTGCCAGCAGTTTCCAGGGAGCCCCCTACGAGCAGTACTTC

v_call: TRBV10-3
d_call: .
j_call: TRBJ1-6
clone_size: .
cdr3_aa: CAISEAARANSPLHF
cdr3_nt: TGTGCCATCAGTGAGGCCGCCAGGGCAAATTCACCCCTCCACTTT

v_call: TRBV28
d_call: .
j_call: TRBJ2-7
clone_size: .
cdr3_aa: CASSFIGLTRGEEQYF
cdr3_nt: TGTGCCAGCAGTTTCATCGGTTTGACACGGGGCGAAGAGCAGTACTTC

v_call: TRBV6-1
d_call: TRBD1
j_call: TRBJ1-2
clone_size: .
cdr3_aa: CASSEGTGLNGYTF
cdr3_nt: TGTGCCAGCAGTGAGGGGACAGGGCTAAATGGCTACACCTTC

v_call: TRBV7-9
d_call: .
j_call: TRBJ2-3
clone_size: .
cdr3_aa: CASSFSDYTQYF
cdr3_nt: TGTGCCAGCAGCTTCTCAGATTATACGCAGTATTTT

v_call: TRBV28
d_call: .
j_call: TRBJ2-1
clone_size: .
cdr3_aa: CASSLRNSYNEQFF
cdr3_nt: TGTGCCAGCAGTTTGAGGAACTCCTACAATGAGCAGTTCTTC

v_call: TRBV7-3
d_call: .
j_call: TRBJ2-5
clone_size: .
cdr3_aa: CASSLSLQETQYF
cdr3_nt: TGTGCCAGCAGCTTATCACTCCAAGAGACCCAGTACTTC

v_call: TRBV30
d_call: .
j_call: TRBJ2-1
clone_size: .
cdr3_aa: CAWSPLNEQFF
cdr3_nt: TGTGCCTGGAGTCCGCTTAATGAGCAGTTCTTC

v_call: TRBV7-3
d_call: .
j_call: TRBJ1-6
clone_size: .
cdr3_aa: CASSFVRGPNSPLHF
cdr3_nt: TGTGCCAGCAGCTTCGTCAGGGGACCAAATTCACCCCTCCACTTT

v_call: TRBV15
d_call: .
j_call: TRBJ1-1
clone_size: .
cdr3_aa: CATSTWPPTGDTEAFF
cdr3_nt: TGTGCCACCAGCACCTGGCCACCCACCGGGGACACTGAAGCTTTCTTT

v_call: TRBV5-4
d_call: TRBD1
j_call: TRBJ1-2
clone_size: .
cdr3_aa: CASSVGQAYGYTF
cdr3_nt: TGTGCCAGCAGCGTGGGACAGGCTTATGGCTACACCTTC

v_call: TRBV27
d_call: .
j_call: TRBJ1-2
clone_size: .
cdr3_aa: CASSPKPDRSYGYTF
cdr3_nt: TGTGCCAGCAGTCCAAAACCTGACAGAAGCTATGGCTACACCTTC

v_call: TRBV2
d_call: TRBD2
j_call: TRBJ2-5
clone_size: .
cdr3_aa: CASSEDSGQETQYF
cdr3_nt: TGTGCCAGCAGTGAAGATAGCGGGCAAGAGACCCAGTACTTC

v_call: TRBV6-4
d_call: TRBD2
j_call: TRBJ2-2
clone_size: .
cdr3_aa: CASSPGLGYTGELFF
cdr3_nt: TGTGCCAGCAGTCCGGGACTAGGTTACACCGGGGAGCTGTTTTTT

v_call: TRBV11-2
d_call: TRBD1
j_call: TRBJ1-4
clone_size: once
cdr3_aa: CASSSGQGVSNEKLFF
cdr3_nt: TGTGCCAGCAGCTCGGGACAGGGTGTATCTAATGAAAAACTGTTTTTT

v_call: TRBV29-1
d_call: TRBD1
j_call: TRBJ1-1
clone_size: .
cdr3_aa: CSTHRGLNTEAFF
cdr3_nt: TGCAGCACCCACAGGGGCCTGAACACTGAAGCTTTCTTT

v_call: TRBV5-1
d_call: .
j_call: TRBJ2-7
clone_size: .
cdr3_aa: CASSFGVISYEQYF
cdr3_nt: TGCGCCAGCAGCTTCGGGGTCATCTCCTACGAGCAGTACTTC

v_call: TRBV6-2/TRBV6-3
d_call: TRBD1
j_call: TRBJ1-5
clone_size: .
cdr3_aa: CASSSQGRYSNQPQHF
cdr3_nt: TGTGCCAGCAGTTCACAGGGGCGGTATAGCAATCAGCCCCAGCATTTT

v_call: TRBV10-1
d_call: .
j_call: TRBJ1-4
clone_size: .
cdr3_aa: CASSESTHEKLFF
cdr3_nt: TGCGCCAGCAGTGAGTCGACCCATGAAAAACTGTTTTTT

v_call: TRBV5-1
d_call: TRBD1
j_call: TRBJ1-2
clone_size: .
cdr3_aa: CASSLPDRGGFYGYTF
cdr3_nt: TGCGCCAGCAGTCTCCCAGACAGGGGTGGGTTCTATGGCTACACCTTC

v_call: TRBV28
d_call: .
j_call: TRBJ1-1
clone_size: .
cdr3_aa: CASSLIKAEAFF
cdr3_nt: TGTGCCAGCAGCCTAATTAAGGCTGAAGCTTTCTTT

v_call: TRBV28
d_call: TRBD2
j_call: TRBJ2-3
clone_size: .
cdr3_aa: CASRRGGSTDTQYF
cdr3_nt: TGTGCCAGCAGGCGCGGGGGGAGCACAGATACGCAGTATTTT

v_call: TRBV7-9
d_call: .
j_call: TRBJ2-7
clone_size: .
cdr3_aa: CASSLDNGPYEQYF
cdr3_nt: TGTGCCAGCAGCTTGGACAACGGGCCTTACGAGCAGTACTTC

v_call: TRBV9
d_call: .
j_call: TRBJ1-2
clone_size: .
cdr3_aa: CASSVGVGAFGYTF
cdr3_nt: TGTGCCAGCAGCGTAGGAGTGGGGGCTTTTGGCTACACCTTC

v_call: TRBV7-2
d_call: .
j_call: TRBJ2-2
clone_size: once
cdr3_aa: CASSDTGFDTGELFF
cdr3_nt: TGTGCCAGCAGCGACACAGGGTTCGACACCGGGGAGCTGTTTTTT

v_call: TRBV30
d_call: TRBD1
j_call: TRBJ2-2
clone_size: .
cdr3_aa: CASTGTVGELFF
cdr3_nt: TGTGCCTCGACAGGGACCGTCGGGGAGCTGTTTTTT

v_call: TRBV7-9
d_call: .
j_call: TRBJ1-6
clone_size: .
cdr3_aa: CASSIQTRGVNSPLHF
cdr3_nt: TGTGCCAGCAGCATCCAAACCAGGGGAGTGAATTCACCCCTCCACTTT

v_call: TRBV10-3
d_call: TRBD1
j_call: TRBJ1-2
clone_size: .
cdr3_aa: CAIRTTGEEDGYTF
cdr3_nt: TGTGCCATCAGGACTACAGGGGAAGAGGATGGCTACACCTTC

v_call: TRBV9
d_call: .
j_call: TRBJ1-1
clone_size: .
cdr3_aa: CASSTTPNTEAFF
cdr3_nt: TGTGCCAGCAGCACGACCCCAAACACTGAAGCTTTCTTT

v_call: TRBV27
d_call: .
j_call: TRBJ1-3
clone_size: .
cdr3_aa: CASKSVELGGNTIYF
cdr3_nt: TGTGCCAGCAAATCCGTGGAGTTAGGTGGAAACACCATATATTTT

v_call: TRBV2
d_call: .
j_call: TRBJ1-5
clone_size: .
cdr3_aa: CASSESFISDSNQPQHF
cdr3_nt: TGTGCCAGCAGTGAGAGTTTCATTTCAGATAGCAATCAGCCCCAGCATTTT

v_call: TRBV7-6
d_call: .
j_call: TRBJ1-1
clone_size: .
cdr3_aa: CASSFRTENTEAFF
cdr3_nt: TGTGCCAGCAGCTTTCGGACCGAGAACACTGAAGCTTTCTTT

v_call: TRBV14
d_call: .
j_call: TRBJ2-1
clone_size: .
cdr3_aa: CASSQDLAREYNEQFF
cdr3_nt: TGTGCCAGCAGCCAAGATCTGGCGCGTGAGTACAATGAGCAGTTCTTC

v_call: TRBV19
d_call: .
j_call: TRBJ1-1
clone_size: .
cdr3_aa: CASSSGGGNTEAFF
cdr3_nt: TGTGCCAGTAGTTCGGGGGGAGGGAACACTGAAGCTTTCTTT

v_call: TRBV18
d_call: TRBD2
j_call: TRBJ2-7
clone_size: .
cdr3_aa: CASRPGGTFYEQYF
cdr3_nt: TGTGCCAGCCGACCGGGGGGTACCTTCTACGAGCAGTACTTC

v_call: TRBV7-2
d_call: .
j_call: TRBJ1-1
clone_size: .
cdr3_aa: CASSLIFGNTEAFF
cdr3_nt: TGTGCCAGCAGCTTAATTTTTGGGAACACTGAAGCTTTCTTT

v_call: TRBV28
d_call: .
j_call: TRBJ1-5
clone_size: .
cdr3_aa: CASSLSSSGNQPQHF
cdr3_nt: TGTGCCAGCAGTTTATCATCCAGCGGGAATCAGCCCCAGCATTTT

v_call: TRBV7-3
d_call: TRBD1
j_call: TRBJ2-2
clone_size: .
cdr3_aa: CASSLGDRETGELFF
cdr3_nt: TGTGCCAGCAGCTTAGGGGACAGGGAAACCGGGGAGCTGTTTTTT

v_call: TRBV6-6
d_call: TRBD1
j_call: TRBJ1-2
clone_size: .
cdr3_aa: CASNDRAGYGYTF
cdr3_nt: TGTGCCAGCAACGACAGGGCAGGGTATGGCTACACCTTC

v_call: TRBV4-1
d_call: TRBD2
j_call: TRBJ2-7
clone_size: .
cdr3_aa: CASSPPGTSEQYF
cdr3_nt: TGCGCCAGCAGCCCGCCCGGGACTAGCGAGCAGTACTTC

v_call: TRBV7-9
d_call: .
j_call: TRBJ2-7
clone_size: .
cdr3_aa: CASSVSPRGAYEQYF
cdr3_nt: TGTGCCAGCAGCGTCAGCCCCCGAGGGGCATACGAGCAGTACTTC

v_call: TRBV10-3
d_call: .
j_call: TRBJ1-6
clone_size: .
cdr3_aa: CAISEGLSNSPLHF
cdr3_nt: TGTGCCATCAGTGAGGGACTCTCGAATTCACCCCTCCACTTT

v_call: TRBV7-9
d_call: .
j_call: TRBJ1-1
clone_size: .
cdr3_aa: CASSDGLNTEAFF
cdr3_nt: TGTGCCAGCAGCGACGGACTTAACACTGAAGCTTTCTTT

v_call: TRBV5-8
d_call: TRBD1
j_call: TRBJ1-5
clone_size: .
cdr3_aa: CASSLTTGDRNQPQHF
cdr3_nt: TGTGCCAGCAGCTTGACGACAGGGGATCGCAATCAGCCCCAGCATTTT

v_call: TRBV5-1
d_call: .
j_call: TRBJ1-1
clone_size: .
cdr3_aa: CASSSITGNTEAFF
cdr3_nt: TGCGCCAGCAGCTCCATTACAGGGAACACTGAAGCTTTCTTT

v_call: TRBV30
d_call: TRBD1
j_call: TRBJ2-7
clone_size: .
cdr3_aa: CAWSSGTASSYEQYF
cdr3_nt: TGTGCCTGGAGTTCGGGGACAGCAAGCTCCTACGAGCAGTACTTC

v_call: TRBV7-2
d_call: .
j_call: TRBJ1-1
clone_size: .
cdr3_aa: CASTQQGTEAFF
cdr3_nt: TGTGCCAGCACCCAACAGGGCACTGAAGCTTTCTTT

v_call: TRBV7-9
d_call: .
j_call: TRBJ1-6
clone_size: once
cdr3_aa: CASSSSYNSPLHF
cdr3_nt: TGTGCCAGCAGCTCTAGCTATAATTCACCCCTCCACTTT